These 2 T cell receptor beta chains came from one sample sequenced in a study of cytomegalovirus exposure and HLA in healthy donors. A multiplex PCR was run with 60 Vbeta primers and 13 Jbeta primers. The data were produced by immunoSEQ multiplex PCR, yet TCRdb's version contains in-frame clones alone and is incomplete. Among 150,000 or so clones, 65% to 80% were seen once, and the ten largest hold under 5%. Sequenced sample: PBMCs. The origin of the receptors is a male donor in good health and CMV-seropositive.

The chain employs TRBV6-1 and TRBJ1-1, with D possibly being TRBD1 (5 bases). The V end lost 7 bases, the J end lost 4 bases, and 10 bases lay between the germline ends. The germline CDR1 and CDR2 sequences are MNHNS and SASEGT. CDR3 length equals 12 residues. The CDR3 DNA sequence: TGTGCCAGCACGGGGGAACCCACTGAAGCTTTCTTT. Protein product: CASTGEPTEAFF.

The table lists this clone with a count of one. The chain employs TRBV10-2 and TRBJ2-1, with 8 positions matching TRBD1. CDR3 size: 17 residues. Germline CDR1 and CDR2: WSHSY and SAAADI. J lost 9 bases, V lost 9 bases, and 22 bases had no gene match. CDR3 nucleotides: TGCGCCAGGGCCAGGGGGCCGCTCTTTAGCCAGGGAAGTGAGCAGTTCTTC. It is translated as CARARGPLFSQGSEQFF.